The subject of this entry is one T cell receptor beta chain. The sample originates from a study of blood T cell repertoires in COVID-19. The CDR3 length is 15 residues. Deletions cut 5 bases from V and 5 bases from J, with 15 bases between. Looked up from germline, CDR1 is SGHNT and CDR2 is YENEEA. Generated by immunoSEQ multiplex PCR, the TCRdb table keeps only in-frame clones and is missing some. The sample has 350,000 to 400,000 clones, around 90% seen once. Grouping used clinical history reported by participants in a survey and questionnaire. The study counted Cohort 3 donors as recovered given two negative PCRs, clearance, or symptom resolution.

Specimen: PBMCs or T cells enriched from blood (not recorded which). The source of this sequence is a woman aged 18-35 years who had recovered from COVID-19. This sequence joins TRBV11-3 and TRBJ2-2; maybe TRBD1 (6 bases). In DNA, the CDR3 is TGTGCCAGCAGCCCCGCCGGGACATTGACCGGGGAGCTGTTTTTT. Translated, it gives CASSPAGTLTGELFF.